A selection of T cell receptor beta chains follows, all from one sample in a study of blood T cells in healthy people across ages. TCRdb itself ran the 5' RACE reads through MiXCR, one entry per CDR3 protein. The profile shows 1.5 million to 2 million distinct CDR3 sequences, approximately 30% of them singletons. The material sequenced was blood. The source of these receptors is a woman in her 30s in good health. Each CDR3 is given with its conserved first and last residue. D genes are given only for firm matches. Size is stated for part of the rows, as once, few or many counts, or as a class when the clone is expanded.

abundance	j_gene	d_gene	v_gene	CDR3nt	CDR3aa
many	TRBJ1-2	.	TRBV11-2	TGTGCCAGCAGCTTAGGCCGCGGGGGGAGATCCTATGGCTACACCTTC	CASSLGRGGRSYGYTF
few	TRBJ2-7	.	TRBV29-1	TGCAGCGTTGCTCTGAGGGGTCCCTACAACGAGCAGTACTTC	CSVALRGPYNEQYF
few	TRBJ2-3	TRBD2	TRBV10-3	TGTGCCATCAGTGACGCGGGGGGATACACAGATACGCAGTATTTT	CAISDAGGYTDTQYF
.	TRBJ2-3	.	TRBV10-3	TGTGCCATCAGTGAGCCCTCTAAAGGAGATACGCAGTATTTT	CAISEPSKGDTQYF
few	TRBJ1-5	TRBD1	TRBV24-1	TGTGCCACCAGTGCAGACAGGGATAATCAGCCCCAGCATTTT	CATSADRDNQPQHF
.	TRBJ2-1	.	TRBV7-3	TGTGCCAGCAGCTTAACCCCGCGTAGCGATGAGCAGTTCTTC	CASSLTPRSDEQFF
few	TRBJ2-7	TRBD2	TRBV30	TGTGCCTGGGCAGCGGGAGTCTCCTACGAGCAGTACTTC	CAWAAGVSYEQYF
.	TRBJ2-1	.	TRBV29-1	TGCAGCGTGAACAGGGACCTAGGGAATGAGCAGTTCTTC	CSVNRDLGNEQFF
.	TRBJ2-4	.	TRBV2	TGTGCCAGCAGGAGAAGAGGAGATTACAATGAGCAGTACTTC	CASRRRGDYNEQYF
.	TRBJ1-5	TRBD1	TRBV12-3/TRBV12-4	TGTGCCAGTGACAGCCAGGGGGTTAATCAGCCCCAGCATTTT	CASDSQGVNQPQHF
.	TRBJ2-3	TRBD2	TRBV12-3/TRBV12-4	TGTGCCAGCAGTCTCCAAGCGGGGAGGGGCGCAGATACGCAGTATTTT	CASSLQAGRGADTQYF
many	TRBJ1-4	.	TRBV20-1	TGCAGTGCTAGTGAGGGCGAAAAACTGTTTTTT	CSASEGEKLFF
.	TRBJ2-1	TRBD1	TRBV15	TGTGCCACCAGCAGAGAACTACAGGGGCTTAATGAGCAGTTCTTC	CATSRELQGLNEQFF
.	TRBJ1-1	.	TRBV7-2	TGTGCCATCGGGCCACAGCCGAACACTGAAGCTTTCTTT	CAIGPQPNTEAFF
many	TRBJ2-1	.	TRBV15	TGTGCCACCAGCAGGGTGAGTGGGGAGCAGTTCTTC	CATSRVSGEQFF
few	TRBJ1-1	.	TRBV5-1	TGCGCCAGCTTCCGCTCAGGGGCCGGGAGTGAAGCTTTCTTT	CASFRSGAGSEAFF
many	TRBJ2-7	TRBD1	TRBV4-3	TGCGCCAGCAGCCAAGACCTGGGACAGGGGGCAACCTACGAGCAGTACTTC	CASSQDLGQGATYEQYF
few	TRBJ1-1	.	TRBV29-1	TGCACCTACTCGCGGGCGGGGACCATGAACACTGAAGCTTTCTTT	CTYSRAGTMNTEAFF
.	TRBJ2-1	.	TRBV11-2	TGTGCCGGCAGTTGGGACCCCGGGAGCTCCTACAATGAGCAGTTCTTC	CAGSWDPGSSYNEQFF
.	TRBJ2-5	TRBD2	TRBV5-1	TGCGCCAGCAGCGGATCGGGACTAGCGGTTCGAGAGACCCAGTACTTC	CASSGSGLAVRETQYF
.	TRBJ2-6	.	TRBV30	TGTGCCTGGACTGCTAGAGGGTCTGGGGCCAACGTCCTGACTTTC	CAWTARGSGANVLTF
.	TRBJ1-3	TRBD1	TRBV12-3/TRBV12-4	TGTGCCAGCACCCAACCTAGGACAGGAAATGGAAACACCATATATTTT	CASTQPRTGNGNTIYF
.	TRBJ1-2	TRBD1	TRBV10-3	TGTGCCATCAGTGGGGTTCGGACAGGGGGGCCATCTTATGGCTACACCTTC	CAISGVRTGGPSYGYTF
many	TRBJ2-1	.	TRBV20-1	TGCAGTGCCCCCCCCCAGCGGGGCAGGGGTGAGCAGTTCTTC	CSAPPQRGRGEQFF
.	TRBJ2-3	.	TRBV20-1	TGCAGTGCTCCTCGGACTCGGGCGGGGGATACGCAGTATTTT	CSAPRTRAGDTQYF
.	TRBJ1-2	.	TRBV5-1	TGCGCCAGCAGCTTGGGCAGGACAGAAGATGGCTACACCTTC	CASSLGRTEDGYTF
.	TRBJ2-7	.	TRBV28	TGTGCCAGCAGTTTGTGGGGGGCGCCGGACAATGAGCAGTACTTC	CASSLWGAPDNEQYF
many	TRBJ1-1	.	TRBV7-9	TGTGCCAGCAGCTTAAGTAACACTGAAGCTTTCTTT	CASSLSNTEAFF
.	TRBJ2-7	.	TRBV4-3	TGCGCCAGCAGCCAAGATCGGGCAGCCGCCTACGAGCAGTACTTC	CASSQDRAAAYEQYF
few	TRBJ2-7	TRBD2	TRBV7-2	TGTGCCAGCAGCTTAGATAGCGGGAGTGGGTACGAGCAGTACTTC	CASSLDSGSGYEQYF
.	TRBJ1-2	.	TRBV20-1	TGCAGTGCTAGAGACAGGGCACACTATGGCCGCACCTTC	CSARDRAHYGRTF
few	TRBJ2-1	.	TRBV7-9	TGTGCCAGCAGCTTAGGGGTAGATACCCGATACCAGCAGTTCTTC	CASSLGVDTRYQQFF
.	TRBJ2-3	TRBD2	TRBV12-5	TGTGCTAGTGGTTTGAGGGGACTAGCGACAGGTACGCAGTATTTT	CASGLRGLATGTQYF
.	TRBJ2-3	TRBD2	TRBV5-4	TGTGCCAGCAGCCCTCCAGGCGGGGGGGCCTATACGCAGTATTTT	CASSPPGGGAYTQYF
.	TRBJ2-5	TRBD2	TRBV12-5	TGTGCTAGTGGTTTGGTACTAGCGGGAGGGAAAGAGACCCAGTACTTC	CASGLVLAGGKETQYF
.	TRBJ2-2	.	TRBV12-3/TRBV12-4	TGTGCCAGCCGCTTGGGACTGCCCAACACCGGGGAGCTGTTTTTT	CASRLGLPNTGELFF
few	TRBJ1-1	TRBD1	TRBV18	TGTGCCAGCTCACCCTGGACAGGGCCGAACACTGAAGCTTTCTTT	CASSPWTGPNTEAFF
.	TRBJ2-5	.	TRBV20-1	TGCAGTGCTAGAGATGGGGCGGGGACACAAGAGACCCAGTACTTC	CSARDGAGTQETQYF
.	TRBJ2-1	.	TRBV9	TGTGCCAGCAGCGTAGAATGGGAATCCTACAATGAGCAGTTCTTC	CASSVEWESYNEQFF
.	TRBJ2-1	.	TRBV24-1	TGTGCCACCAGGGAACAGACTATCTACAATGAGCAGTTCTTC	CATREQTIYNEQFF
many	TRBJ1-2	TRBD1	TRBV7-3	TGTGCCAGCAGCTTATTAGCAGGGGGCGATGGCTACACCTTC	CASSLLAGGDGYTF